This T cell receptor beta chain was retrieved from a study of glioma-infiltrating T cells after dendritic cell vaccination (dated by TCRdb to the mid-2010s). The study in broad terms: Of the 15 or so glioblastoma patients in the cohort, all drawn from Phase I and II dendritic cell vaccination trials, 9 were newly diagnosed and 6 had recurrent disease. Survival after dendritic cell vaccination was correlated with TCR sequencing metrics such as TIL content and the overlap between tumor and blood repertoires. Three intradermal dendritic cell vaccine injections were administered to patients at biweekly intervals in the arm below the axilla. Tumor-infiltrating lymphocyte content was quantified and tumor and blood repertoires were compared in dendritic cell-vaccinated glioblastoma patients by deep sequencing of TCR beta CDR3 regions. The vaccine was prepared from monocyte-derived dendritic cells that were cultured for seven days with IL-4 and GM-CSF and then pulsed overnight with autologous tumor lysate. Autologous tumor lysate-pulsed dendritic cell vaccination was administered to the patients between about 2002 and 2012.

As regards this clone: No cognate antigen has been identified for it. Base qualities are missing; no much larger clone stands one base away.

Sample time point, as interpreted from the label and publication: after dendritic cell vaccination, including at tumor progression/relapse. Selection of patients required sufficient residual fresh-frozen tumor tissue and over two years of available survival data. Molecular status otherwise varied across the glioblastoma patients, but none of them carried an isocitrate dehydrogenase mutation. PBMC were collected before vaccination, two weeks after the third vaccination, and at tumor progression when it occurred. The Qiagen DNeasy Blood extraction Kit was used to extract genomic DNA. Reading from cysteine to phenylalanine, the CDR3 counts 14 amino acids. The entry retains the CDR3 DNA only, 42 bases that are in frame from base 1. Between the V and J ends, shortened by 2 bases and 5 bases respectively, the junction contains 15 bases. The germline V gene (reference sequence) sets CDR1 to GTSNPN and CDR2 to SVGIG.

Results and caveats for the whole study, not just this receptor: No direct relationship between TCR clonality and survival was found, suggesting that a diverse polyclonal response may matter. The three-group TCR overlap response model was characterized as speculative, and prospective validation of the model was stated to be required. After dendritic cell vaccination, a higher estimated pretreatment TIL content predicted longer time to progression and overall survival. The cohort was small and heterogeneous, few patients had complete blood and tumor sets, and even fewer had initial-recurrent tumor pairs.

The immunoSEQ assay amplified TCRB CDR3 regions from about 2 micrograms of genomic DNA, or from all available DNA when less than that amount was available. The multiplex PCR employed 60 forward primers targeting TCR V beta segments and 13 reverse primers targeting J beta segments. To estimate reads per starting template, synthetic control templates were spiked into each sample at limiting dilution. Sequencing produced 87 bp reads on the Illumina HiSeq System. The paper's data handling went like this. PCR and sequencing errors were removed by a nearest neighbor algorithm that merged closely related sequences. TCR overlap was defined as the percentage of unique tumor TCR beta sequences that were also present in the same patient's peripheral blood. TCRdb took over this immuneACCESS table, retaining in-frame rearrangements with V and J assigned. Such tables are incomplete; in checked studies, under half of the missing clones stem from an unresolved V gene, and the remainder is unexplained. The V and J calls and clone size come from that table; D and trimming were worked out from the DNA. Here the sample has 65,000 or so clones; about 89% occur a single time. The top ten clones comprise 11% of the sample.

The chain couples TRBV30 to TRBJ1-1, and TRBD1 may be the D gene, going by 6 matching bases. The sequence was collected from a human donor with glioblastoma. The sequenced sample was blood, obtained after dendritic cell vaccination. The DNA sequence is TGTGCCTGGAGTTCGGACAGCGTAGGAACTGAAGCTTTCTTT. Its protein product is CAWSSDSVGTEAFF.